The 20 T cell receptor beta chains in this list originate from one sample, sequenced in a study of T cells after yellow fever vaccination. TCRdb reprocessed the 5' RACE reads with MiXCR, giving one entry per CDR3 protein. This sample has about 73,000 distinct CDR3 sequences, with over 7.5% found just once. The starting material was CD8+ T cells sorted from PBMCs, obtained on the day of the yellow fever booster vaccination. These receptors originate from a man aged 30 to 45 who received the YFV17D yellow fever vaccine.

V and J are TRBV9 and TRBJ2-1; 9 nucleotides align to TRBD2. Germline V gene data show CDR1 as SGDLS and CDR2 as YYNGEE. The CDR3 runs to 18 residues. The J segment lost 8 bases and the V segment lost 2 bases, leaving 17 bases of the junction unmatched. CDR3 protein: CASSVRGEGGRAIYEQFF. For the CDR3, the DNA is TGTGCCAGCAGCGTCCGAGGTGAGGGCGGGAGGGCAATTTATGAGCAGTTCTTC.

At least ten counts were recorded for this clonotype. The chain carries TRBV19 and TRBJ2-1, with 9 nucleotides matching TRBD2. Germline CDR1 and CDR2: LNHDA and SQIVND (reference sequence). CDR3 length: 18 residues. With 7 bases clipped from V and 3 bases from J, the junction kept 16 bases outside the gene matches. The CDR3 nucleotides read TGTGCCAGTAAGGCAGGATCCAAGAGCGGGAGGATCTACAATGAGCAGTTCTTC. It translates to CASKAGSKSGRIYNEQFF.

The CDR3: CASSLFSGASNQPQHF. CDR3 DNA sequence: TGTGCCAGCAGTTTATTTTCGGGGGCGAGCAATCAGCCCCAGCATTTT. The rearrangement joins TRBV27 to TRBJ1-5; TRBD1 might be the D (6 bases). Per the germline V gene, CDR1 is MNHEY and CDR2 is SMNVEV (reference sequence). Trimming took 1 base from V and 1 from J, leaving 11 bases between them. The CDR3 covers 16 residues.

The DNA of the CDR3 is TGTGCCAGCAGTGCCCCAAGGTGTGAGACCCAGTACTTC. This sequence encodes CASSAPRCETQYF. The rearrangement joins TRBV25-1 to TRBJ2-5; no firm D call. Germline CDR1 and CDR2: MGHDK and SYGVNS. V lost 4 bases and J 5 bases, leaving 11 bases between the germline ends. The length of the CDR3 is 13 residues.

The table lists this clonotype with many counts. The V and J genes are TRBV27 and TRBJ2-7; a possible D gene is TRBD2 (6 bases). The CDR3 contains 13 residues. Trimming removed 7 bases at V and 1 base at J, with 11 bases between. CDR1 and CDR2 (germline): MNHEY, SMNVEV (reference sequence). In DNA, the CDR3 is TGTGCCAGCATGGGCGGGGCATCCTACGAGCAGTACTTC. Translated: CASMGGASYEQYF.

The rearrangement uses TRBV5-1 and TRBJ2-3; D is unclear. Trimming removed 0 bases from V and 0 bases from J, with 8 bases in between. The CDR3 extends over 15 amino acids. Germline lookup yields CDR1 SGHRS and CDR2 YFSETQ. The CDR3 sequence: CASSLGQSSTDTQYF. CDR3 bases: TGCGCCAGCAGCTTGGGACAATCGAGCACAGATACGCAGTATTTT. Using reference TRBV5-1 and TRBJ2-3 for the parts outside the CDR3, the full variable domain is KAGVTQTPRYLIKTRGQQVTLSCSPISGHRSVSWYQQTPGQGLQFLFEYFSETQRNKGNFPGRFSGRQFSNSRSEMNVSTLELGDSALYLCASSLGQSSTDTQYFGPGTRLTVL.

The rearrangement joins TRBV4-3 to TRBJ2-1, with D possibly being TRBD1 (6 bases). CDR3 length: 18 amino acids. The V end lost 0 bases, the J end lost 3 bases, and 18 bases lay between the germline ends. The germline V gene encodes CDR1 LGHNA and CDR2 YSLEER. CDR3 in DNA: TGCGCCAGCAGCCAAGAGCAGGCCGGGACACCGTTCTACAATGAGCAGTTCTTC. It translates to CASSQEQAGTPFYNEQFF.

V usage is TRBV7-9 and J usage is TRBJ2-1; TRBD1 might be the D (5 bases). Trimming took off 5 bases at V and 0 bases at J, with 8 bases between the two ends. CDR3 length equals 14 residues. CDR1 SEHNR and CDR2 FQNEAQ come from the germline V gene (reference sequence). Written as DNA, the CDR3 is TGTGCCAGCAGCGGACATAACTCCTACAATGAGCAGTTCTTC. It specifies CASSGHNSYNEQFF.

This clonotype has more than one count but fewer than ten. The V and J genes are TRBV29-1 and TRBJ2-2, with a weak D call TRBD1 (6 bases). Germline CDR1 SQVTM, CDR2 ANQGSEA. The CDR3 loop spans 16 amino acids. V was trimmed by 4 bases and J by 0 bases, leaving 15 bases between them. The CDR3 nucleotides read TGCAGCGTTGCCTCAGGGGAGTCACCGAACACCGGGGAGCTGTTTTTT. This gives the protein CSVASGESPNTGELFF.

This clonotype was seen at least ten times. The genes are TRBV6-2 or TRBV6-3 and TRBJ2-7; 8 positions agree with TRBD2. Germline CDR1 MNHEY, CDR2 SVGEGT. CDR3 length: 16 residues. V lost 7 bases, J lost 3 bases, and 14 bases stayed unmatched. The chain's CDR3 is CASTYGGEAPNYEQYF. The CDR3 DNA is TGTGCCAGCACCTACGGGGGGGAGGCTCCGAACTACGAGCAGTACTTC.

This chain links TRBV12-3 or TRBV12-4 with TRBJ2-3; the match to TRBD2 covers 7 bases. J lost 4 bases, V lost 6 bases, and 13 bases had no gene match. The CDR3 length is 16 residues. CDR3 nucleotides: TGTGCCAGCAGGCGACTAGCAGTAGGGTTCGCAGATACGCAGTATTTT. Translating it yields CASRRLAVGFADTQYF.

This clonotype was picked up a small number of times. The V call is TRBV14, the J call TRBJ1-2, with 12 bases fitting TRBD1. V trimming: 4 bases; J trimming: 7 bases; junction bases outside the gene matches: 7. Germline loops: CDR1 SGHDN, CDR2 FVKESK. The CDR3 runs to 15 residues. The CDR3 protein is CASSPGTGGRFGYTF. The DNA for the CDR3 is TGTGCCAGCAGCCCCGGGACAGGGGGCCGGTTTGGCTACACCTTC.

This clonotype was seen many times. This chain links TRBV7-2 with TRBJ2-1, with D perhaps matching TRBD2 (6 bases). CDR1 and CDR2 from the germline V gene are SGHTA and FQGNSA. Between the trimmed V and J ends, which lost 7 bases and 0 bases, there was a span of 13 bases. CDR3 length: 15 residues. CDR3 region: CASTHDGSSYNEQFF. The CDR3 bases are TGTGCCAGCACCCACGACGGGAGCTCCTACAATGAGCAGTTCTTC.

This clonotype was seen a handful of times. The chain carries TRBV7-6 and TRBJ2-1, with D perhaps TRBD2 (6 bases). From germline, CDR1 is SGHVS and CDR2 FNYEAQ. V lost 1 base and J lost 4, with 14 bases in between. This CDR3 is 16 amino acids long. The chain's CDR3 is CASSLGVGGRYNEQFF. For the CDR3, the DNA is TGTGCCAGCAGCTTAGGCGTGGGAGGTCGTTACAATGAGCAGTTCTTC. Complete variable domain (other parts from reference TRBV7-6 and TRBJ2-1): GAGVSQSPRYKVTKRGQDVALRCDPISGHVSLYWYRQALGQGPEFLTYFNYEAQQDKSGLPNDRFSAERPEGSISTLTIQRTEQRDSAMYRCASSLGVGGRYNEQFFGPGTRLTVL.

This clonotype was seen repeatedly, ten times or more. The chain is built from TRBV7-9 and TRBJ1-1, with unresolved D. Trimming took off 0 bases at V and 4 bases at J, with 0 bases between the two ends. The germline V gene has CDR1 SEHNR and CDR2 FQNEAQ (reference sequence). The CDR3 contains 11 residues. CDR3 sequence: CASSLATEAFF. As DNA, the CDR3 is TGTGCCAGCAGCTTAGCCACTGAAGCTTTCTTT.

A few counts support this clonotype. V gene TRBV29-1 combines with J gene TRBJ2-2; D not certain. The CDR3 loop spans 15 amino acids. CDR1 and CDR2 (germline): SQVTM, ANQGSEA. Deletions cut 5 bases from V and 1 base from J, with 14 bases between. CDR3 nucleotides: TGCAGCGTTCGCTCCTTCACAGAGAACACCGGGGAGCTGTTTTTT. Its translation is CSVRSFTENTGELFF.

V usage is TRBV20-1 and J usage is TRBJ1-1, with D hard to call. There are 16 residues in the CDR3. Germline values: CDR1 DFQATT, CDR2 SNEGSKA (reference sequence). V was trimmed by 0 bases and J by 4 bases, leaving 18 bases between them. CDR3 residues: CSARDWAAPGSTEAFF. Written as DNA, the CDR3 is TGCAGTGCTAGAGATTGGGCGGCCCCCGGCTCCACTGAAGCTTTCTTT.

In its sample, this clonotype was seen many times. The chain has TRBV10-3 and TRBJ2-3; D is ambiguous. The CDR3 totals 18 residues. Germline lookup yields CDR1 ENHRY and CDR2 SYGVKD. V lost 4 bases and J lost 3, with 23 bases in between. CDR3 sequence (DNA): TGTGCCATCAGTGTAGGAGTAGTCAGTCGGACGGTTACAGATACGCAGTATTTT. As protein: CAISVGVVSRTVTDTQYF.

This clonotype was counted between two and nine times. J is TRBJ2-7 and V is TRBV13; 11 bases match TRBD1. The CDR3 covers 16 residues. V was pared by 5 bases and J by 0 bases, with 6 bases of the junction left unmatched. Per the germline V gene, CDR1 is PRHDT and CDR2 is FYEKMQ (reference sequence). DNA of the CDR3: TGTGCCAGCAGCCCCCGGGACAGGGGGAACTCCTACGAGCAGTACTTC. Amino acids: CASSPRDRGNSYEQYF.

The chain joins TRBV20-1 to TRBJ2-3; D is unresolved. The V end was cut by 5 bases, the J end by 6 bases, with 6 bases between. This CDR3 has 10 residues. Germline V gene data show CDR1 as DFQATT and CDR2 as SNEGSKA (reference sequence). CDR3 protein: CSASPDTQYF. The CDR3 nucleotides read TGCAGTGCTTCCCCGGATACGCAGTATTTT.